Here is one T cell receptor beta chain with its context. Its matching antigen is unknown. Generated by immunoSEQ multiplex PCR, the TCRdb table keeps only in-frame clones and is missing some. The data hold about 140,000 clones, with 92% observed a single time. Second doses that came at about 4 or about 12 weeks were put together. Germline CDR1 SGHNT, CDR2 YYREEE (reference sequence). V lost 2 bases and J 3 bases, leaving 6 bases between the germline ends. The CDR3 has 13 residues. The sample belongs to a study of T cell responses to AZD1222 COVID-19 vaccine. Findings and caveats of the study: Only a handful of individuals given AZD1222 were seropositive at baseline.

The rearrangement links TRBV5-4 to TRBJ2-1, with D hard to call. This receptor was identified in an adult who received the AZD1222 COVID-19 vaccine. The material sequenced was peripheral blood, taken 28 days after the second AZD1222 dose. CDR3 sequence (DNA): TGTGCCAGCAGCTTTGGGAACTACAATGAGCAGTTCTTC. This sequence encodes CASSFGNYNEQFF.